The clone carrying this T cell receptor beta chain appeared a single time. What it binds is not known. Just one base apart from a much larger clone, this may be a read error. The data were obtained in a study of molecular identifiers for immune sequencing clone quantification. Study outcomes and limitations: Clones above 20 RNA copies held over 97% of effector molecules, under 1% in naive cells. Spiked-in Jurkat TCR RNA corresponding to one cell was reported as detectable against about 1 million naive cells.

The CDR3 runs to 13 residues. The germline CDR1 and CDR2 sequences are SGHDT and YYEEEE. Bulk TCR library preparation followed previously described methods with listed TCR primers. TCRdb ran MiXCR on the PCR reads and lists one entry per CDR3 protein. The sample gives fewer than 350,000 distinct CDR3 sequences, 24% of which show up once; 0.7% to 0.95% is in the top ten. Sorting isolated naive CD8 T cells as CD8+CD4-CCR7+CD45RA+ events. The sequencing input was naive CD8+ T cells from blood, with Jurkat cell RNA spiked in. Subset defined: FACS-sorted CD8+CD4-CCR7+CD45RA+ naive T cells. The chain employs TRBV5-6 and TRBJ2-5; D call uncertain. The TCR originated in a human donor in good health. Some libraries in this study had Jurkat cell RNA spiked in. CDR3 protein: CACSLVVPGTQYF. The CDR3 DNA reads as TGTGCCTGCAGCTTGGTCGTGCCCGGGACCCAGTACTTC.